This TCR beta chain is drawn from a study of graft-versus-host responses after intestinal transplantation. Generated by immunoSEQ multiplex PCR, the TCRdb table keeps only in-frame clones and is missing some. The sample lists about 47,000 clones; roughly 95% were seen once. The CDR3 length is 17 residues. J lost 11 bases, V lost 0 bases, and 17 bases had no gene match. Germline CDR1 is SGHTA and CDR2 is FQGTGA. The material was PBMCs, obtained 330 to 350 days after intestinal transplant. V usage is TRBV7-3 and J usage is TRBJ2-5, with 8 bases that match TRBD1. This TCR came from a human patient who received an intestinal transplant, so some T cells may come from the graft donor. The CDR3 DNA is TGTGCCAGCAGCTTAACCGGACGGCAGGGGGCATTAGGGGAGCAGTACTTC. This encodes CASSLTGRQGALGEQYF.